This T cell receptor (beta chain) was identified in a study of cytomegalovirus exposure and HLA in healthy donors. Points on this clone: Its antigen is not known.

Findings and caveats of the study: A later analysis reportedly identified an Asian-associated ancestry cluster as carrying fewer N-insertions than the 666-donor mean. Sequencing likely produced, as an artifact, a cluster of highly shared sequence variants.

CDR3 size: 14 residues. The germline V gene has CDR1 SGHAT and CDR2 FQNNGV. V gave up 5 bases and J gave up 6 bases, with 16 bases separating them. Vbeta (60) and Jbeta (13) primers were used in the PCR. The method was immunoSEQ multiplex PCR; TCRdb's version includes in-frame clones alone and lacks a portion of them. Recorded for this sample: some 48,000 clones. Sequenced sample: PBMCs. This clonotype was obtained from a male donor in good health and CMV-seropositive. The chain couples TRBV11-2 to TRBJ1-1; D is unresolved. CDR3 sequence (DNA): TGTGCCAGCAGCCTAAATTGGGTCAGGTCTGAAGCTTTCTTT. Translating gives CASSLNWVRSEAFF.